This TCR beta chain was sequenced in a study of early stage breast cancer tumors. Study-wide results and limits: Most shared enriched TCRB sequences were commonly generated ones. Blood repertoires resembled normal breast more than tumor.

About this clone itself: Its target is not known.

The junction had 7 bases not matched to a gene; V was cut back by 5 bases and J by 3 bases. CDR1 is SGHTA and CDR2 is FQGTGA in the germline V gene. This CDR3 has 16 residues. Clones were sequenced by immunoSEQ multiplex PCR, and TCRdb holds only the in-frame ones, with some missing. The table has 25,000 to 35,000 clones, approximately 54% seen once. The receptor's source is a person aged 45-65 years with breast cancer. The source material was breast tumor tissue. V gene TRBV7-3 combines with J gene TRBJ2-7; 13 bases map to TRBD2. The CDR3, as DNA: TGTGCCAGCAGCCCTATATGGACTAGCGGGAGCTACGAGCAGTACTTC. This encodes CASSPIWTSGSYEQYF.